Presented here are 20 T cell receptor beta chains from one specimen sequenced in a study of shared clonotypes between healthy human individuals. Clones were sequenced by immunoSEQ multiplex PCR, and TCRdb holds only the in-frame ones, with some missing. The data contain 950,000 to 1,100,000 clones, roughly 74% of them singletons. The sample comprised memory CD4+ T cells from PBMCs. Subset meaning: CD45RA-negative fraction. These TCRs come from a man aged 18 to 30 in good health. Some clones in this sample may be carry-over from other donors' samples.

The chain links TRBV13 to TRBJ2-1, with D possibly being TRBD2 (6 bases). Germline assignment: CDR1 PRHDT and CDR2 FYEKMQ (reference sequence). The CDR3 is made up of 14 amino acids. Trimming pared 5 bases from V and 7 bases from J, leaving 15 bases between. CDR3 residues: CASSPLGGRNEQFF. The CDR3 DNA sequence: TGTGCCAGCAGCCCCCTAGGAGGGAGGAATGAGCAGTTCTTC.

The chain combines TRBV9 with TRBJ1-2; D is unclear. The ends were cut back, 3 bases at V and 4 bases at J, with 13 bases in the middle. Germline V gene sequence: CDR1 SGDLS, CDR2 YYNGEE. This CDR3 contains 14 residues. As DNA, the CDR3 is TGTGCCAGCAGCGAAAGCCTCGGAGGCTATGGCTACACCTTC. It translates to CASSESLGGYGYTF.

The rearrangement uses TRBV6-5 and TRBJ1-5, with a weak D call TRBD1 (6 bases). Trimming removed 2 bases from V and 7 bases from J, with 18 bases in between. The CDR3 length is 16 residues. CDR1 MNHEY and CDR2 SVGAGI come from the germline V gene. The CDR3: CASSYRQVRLGQPQHF. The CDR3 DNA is TGTGCCAGCAGTTACCGACAGGTCCGATTGGGGCAGCCCCAGCATTTT.

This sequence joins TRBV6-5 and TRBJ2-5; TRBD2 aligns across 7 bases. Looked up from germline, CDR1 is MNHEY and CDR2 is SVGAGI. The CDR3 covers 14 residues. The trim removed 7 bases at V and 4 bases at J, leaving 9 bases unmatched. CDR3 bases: TGTGCCAGCACCGCCCCAGGCGGGGGAGAGACCCAGTACTTC. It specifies CASTAPGGGETQYF.

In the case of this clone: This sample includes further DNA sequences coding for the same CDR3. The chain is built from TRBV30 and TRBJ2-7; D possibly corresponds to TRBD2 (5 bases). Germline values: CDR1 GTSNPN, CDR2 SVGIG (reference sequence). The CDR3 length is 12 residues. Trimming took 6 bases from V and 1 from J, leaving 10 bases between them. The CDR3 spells CACSGGSYEQYF. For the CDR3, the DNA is TGTGCCTGTTCTGGAGGATCCTACGAGCAGTACTTC.

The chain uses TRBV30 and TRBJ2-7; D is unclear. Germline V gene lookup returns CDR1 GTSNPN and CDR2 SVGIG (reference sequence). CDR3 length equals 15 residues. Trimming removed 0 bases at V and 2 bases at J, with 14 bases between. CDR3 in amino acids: CAWSVTLRSPYEQYF. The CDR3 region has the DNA TGTGCCTGGAGTGTAACTTTGCGGAGTCCCTACGAGCAGTACTTC.

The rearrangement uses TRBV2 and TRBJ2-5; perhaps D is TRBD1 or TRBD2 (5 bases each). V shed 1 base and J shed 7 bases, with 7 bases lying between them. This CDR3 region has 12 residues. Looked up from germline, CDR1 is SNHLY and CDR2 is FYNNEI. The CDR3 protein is CASSEGGRTQYF. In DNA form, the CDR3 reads TGTGCCAGCAGTGAAGGGGGACGGACCCAGTACTTC.

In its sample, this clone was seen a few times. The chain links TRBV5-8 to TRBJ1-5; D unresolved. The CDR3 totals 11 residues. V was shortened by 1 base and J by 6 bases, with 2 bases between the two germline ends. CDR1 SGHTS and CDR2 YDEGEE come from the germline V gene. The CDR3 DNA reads TGTGCCAGCAGCTTGTCTCAGCCCCAGCATTTT. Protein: CASSLSQPQHF.

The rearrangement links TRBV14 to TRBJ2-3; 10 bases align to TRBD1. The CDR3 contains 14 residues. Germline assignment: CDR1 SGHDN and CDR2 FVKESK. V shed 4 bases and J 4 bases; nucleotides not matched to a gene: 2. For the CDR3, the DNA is TGTGCCAGCAGCCGGGACAGGGGTGCAGATACGCAGTATTTT. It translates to CASSRDRGADTQYF.

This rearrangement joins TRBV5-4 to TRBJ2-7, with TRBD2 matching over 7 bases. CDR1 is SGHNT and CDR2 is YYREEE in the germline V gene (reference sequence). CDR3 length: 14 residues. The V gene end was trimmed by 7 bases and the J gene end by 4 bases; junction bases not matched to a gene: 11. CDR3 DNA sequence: TGTGCCAGCTCGGGGGGTGTGCGACTGTACGAGCAGTACTTC. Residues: CASSGGVRLYEQYF.

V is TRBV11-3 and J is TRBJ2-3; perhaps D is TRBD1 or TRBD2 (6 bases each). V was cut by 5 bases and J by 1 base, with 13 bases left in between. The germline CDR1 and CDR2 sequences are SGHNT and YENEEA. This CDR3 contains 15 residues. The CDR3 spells CASSPTGAGTDTQYF. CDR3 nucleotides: TGTGCCAGCAGCCCTACGGGGGCGGGCACAGATACGCAGTATTTT.

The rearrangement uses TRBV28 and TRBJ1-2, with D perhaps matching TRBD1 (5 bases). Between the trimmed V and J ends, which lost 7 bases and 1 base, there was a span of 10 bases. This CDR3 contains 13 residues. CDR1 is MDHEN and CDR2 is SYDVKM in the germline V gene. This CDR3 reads CASTRGGNYGYTF. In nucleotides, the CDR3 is TGTGCCAGCACTCGGGGGGGTAACTATGGCTACACCTTC.

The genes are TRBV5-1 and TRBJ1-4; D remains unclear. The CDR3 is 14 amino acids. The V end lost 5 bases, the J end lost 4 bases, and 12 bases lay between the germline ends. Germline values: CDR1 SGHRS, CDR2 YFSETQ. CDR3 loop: CASSAGPFNEKLFF. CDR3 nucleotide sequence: TGCGCCAGCAGTGCGGGTCCCTTTAATGAAAAACTGTTTTTT.

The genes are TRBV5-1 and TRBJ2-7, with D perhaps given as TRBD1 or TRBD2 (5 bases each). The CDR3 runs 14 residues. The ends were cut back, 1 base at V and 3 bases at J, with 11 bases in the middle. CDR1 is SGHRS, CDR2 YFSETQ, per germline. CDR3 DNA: TGCGCCAGCAGCTTGACCGGGACGTTCTACGAGCAGTACTTC. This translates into CASSLTGTFYEQYF.

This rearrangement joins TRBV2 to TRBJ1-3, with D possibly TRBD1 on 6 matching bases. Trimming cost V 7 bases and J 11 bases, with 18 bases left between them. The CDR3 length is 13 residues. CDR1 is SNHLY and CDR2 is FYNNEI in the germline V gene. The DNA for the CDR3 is TGTGCCAGCATGGGGGACCAGGGGTATCCCATATATTTT. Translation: CASMGDQGYPIYF.

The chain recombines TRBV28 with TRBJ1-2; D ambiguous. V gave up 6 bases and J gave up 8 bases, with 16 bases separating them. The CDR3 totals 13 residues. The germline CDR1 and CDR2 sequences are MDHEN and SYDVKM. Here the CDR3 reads CASRRSGSRGYTF. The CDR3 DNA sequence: TGTGCCAGCAGGAGATCGGGATCGAGAGGCTACACCTTC.

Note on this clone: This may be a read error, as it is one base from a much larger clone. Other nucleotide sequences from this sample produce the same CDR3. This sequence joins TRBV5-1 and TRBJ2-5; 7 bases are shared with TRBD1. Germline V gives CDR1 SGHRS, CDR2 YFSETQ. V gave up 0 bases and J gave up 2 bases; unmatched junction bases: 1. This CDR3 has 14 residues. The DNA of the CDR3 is TGCGCCAGCAGCTTGGAGGGACAGCAAGAGACCCAGTACTTC. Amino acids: CASSLEGQQETQYF.

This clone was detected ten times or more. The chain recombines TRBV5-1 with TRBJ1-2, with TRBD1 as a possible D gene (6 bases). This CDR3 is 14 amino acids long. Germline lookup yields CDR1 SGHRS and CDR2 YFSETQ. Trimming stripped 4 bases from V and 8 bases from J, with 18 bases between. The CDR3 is CASSPRDTAGGYTF. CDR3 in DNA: TGCGCCAGCAGCCCCCGGGACACGGCTGGAGGCTACACCTTC.

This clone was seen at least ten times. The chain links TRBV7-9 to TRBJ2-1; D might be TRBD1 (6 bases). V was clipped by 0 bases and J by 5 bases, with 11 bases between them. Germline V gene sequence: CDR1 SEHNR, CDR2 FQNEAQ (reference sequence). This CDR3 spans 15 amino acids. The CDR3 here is CASSLARYRDNEQFF. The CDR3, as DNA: TGTGCCAGCAGCTTAGCCCGTTACAGGGACAATGAGCAGTTCTTC.

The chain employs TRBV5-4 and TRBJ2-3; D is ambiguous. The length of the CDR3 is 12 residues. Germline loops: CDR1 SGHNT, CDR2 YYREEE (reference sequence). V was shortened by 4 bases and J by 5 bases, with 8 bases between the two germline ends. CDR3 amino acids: CASSPVGDTQYF. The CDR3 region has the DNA TGTGCCAGCAGCCCAGTGGGAGATACGCAGTATTTT.